This entry lists 19 T cell receptor beta chains sequenced from one sample in a study of vaccination and CD4 T cells after COVID-19. Their specific antigens are unknown. An Oncomine TCR Beta short-read assay was used to sequence the DNA from cultured CD4+ T cells. MiXCR, applied by TCRdb to the PCR reads, yields one record per CDR3 protein. The table has roughly 13,000 distinct CDR3 sequences, about 61% seen once; the top ten hold 9.5% to 12%. Treatment denoted: approximately 9-day PBMC culture with coronavirus spike peptide pools or control peptides (ViraFEST assay). The source material was CD4+ T cells from blood, cultured in vitro. The source is a human donor who had recovered from COVID-19.

This clonotype was seen more than once but under ten times. The genes are TRBV20-1 and TRBJ1-4; D is possibly TRBD1 (6 bases). CDR3 length equals 11 residues. Deletions cut 8 bases from V and 8 bases from J, with 12 bases between. Germline assignment: CDR1 DFQATT and CDR2 SNEGSKA (reference sequence). This CDR3 is CSPTTGEKLFF. The CDR3 DNA follows: TGCAGTCCTACCACAGGGGAAAAACTGTTTTTT.

This clonotype was observed a single time. The gene calls are TRBV4-2 and TRBJ1-6; TRBD1 agrees at 8 bases. The CDR3 covers 15 residues. The V and J ends lost 3 bases and 10 bases, in that order; junction bases with no gene match: 8. CDR1 is LGHNA and CDR2 is YNFKEQ in the germline V gene. DNA of the CDR3: TGTGCCAGCAGCCAGGAGGACAGGGTACAGTCACCCCTCCACTTT. This codes for CASSQEDRVQSPLHF.

The chain combines TRBV12-3 or TRBV12-4 with TRBJ2-1, with 7 nucleotides matching TRBD2. V was clipped by 9 bases and J by 9 bases; unmatched bases: 14. The CDR3 runs 14 residues. The CDR3 bases are TGTGCCAGTACCTGGGCGGGGGAGAAGGGTGAGCAGTTCTTC. Amino acid sequence: CASTWAGEKGEQFF.

There are a few counts of this clonotype. This chain joins TRBV12-3 or TRBV12-4 and TRBJ1-6, with D maybe TRBD1 (6 bases). CDR3 length: 14 residues. The V end lost 6 bases, the J end lost 7 bases, and 13 bases lay between the germline ends. CDR3 sequence (DNA): TGTGCCAGCAGACCAACAGGGATGAATTCACCCCTCCACTTT. Residues: CASRPTGMNSPLHF.

Of note for this clonotype: The junction and the germline gene differ at one end; a read error may be behind it. This rearrangement joins TRBV7-7 to TRBJ1-4, with unresolved D. The CDR3 spans 15 residues. The germline CDR1 and CDR2 sequences are SSHAT and FNYEAQ (reference sequence). CDR3 residues: CASSLGVSRGEKLFF. The CDR3 DNA follows: TGTGCTAGCAGCTTAGGAGTGTCCCGGGGTGAAAAACTGTTTTTT.

The chain links TRBV7-8 to TRBJ2-1; D uncertain. Germline assignment: CDR1 SGHVS and CDR2 FQNEAQ. The length of the CDR3 is 14 residues. Trimming stripped 3 bases from V and 12 bases from J, with 18 bases between. The CDR3 is CASSFRYTPYGQFF. The CDR3 coding sequence is TGTGCCAGCAGCTTTCGCTACACCCCCTACGGGCAGTTCTTC. Supplemented by reference TRBV7-8 and TRBJ2-1, the full variable domain reads GAGVSQSPRYKVAKRGQDVALRCDPISGHVSLFWYQQALGQGPEFLTYFQNEAQLDKSGLPSDRFFAERPEGSVSTLKIQRTQQEDSAVYLCASSFRYTPYGQFFGPGTRLTVL.

The chain has TRBV20-1 and TRBJ2-7; 10 bases match TRBD2. Germline V gene sequence: CDR1 DFQATT, CDR2 SNEGSKA (reference sequence). The J segment lost 7 bases and the V segment lost 3 bases, leaving 6 bases of the junction unmatched. The CDR3 totals 13 residues. DNA of the CDR3: TGCAGTGCTAGGGCTAGCGGGGGTTGGGAGCAGTACTTC. It specifies CSARASGGWEQYF.

The rearrangement joins TRBV25-1 to TRBJ2-5, with 10 nucleotides matching TRBD1. This CDR3 has 15 residues. Looked up from germline, CDR1 is MGHDK and CDR2 is SYGVNS. Trimming removed 4 bases from V and 2 bases from J; junction bases left unmatched: 4. CDR3 amino acids: CASSGGGQGQETQYF. The CDR3, as DNA: TGTGCCAGCAGTGGGGGGGGACAGGGGCAAGAGACCCAGTACTTC.

Only a few counts were recorded for this clonotype. The chain employs TRBV7-2 and TRBJ1-2; 8 nucleotides match TRBD1. V lost 2 bases to trimming and J lost 3 bases; unmatched junction nucleotides: 5. From germline, CDR1 is SGHTA and CDR2 FQGNSA. The CDR3 loop spans 15 amino acids. CDR3 in amino acids: CASSLTGQGDYGYTF. For the CDR3, the DNA is TGTGCCAGCAGCTTAACCGGACAGGGAGACTATGGCTACACCTTC.

Notes on this clonotype: The junction shows a germline mismatch at one end, possibly a read error. The chain combines TRBV20-1 with TRBJ1-2, with TRBD1 matching over 7 bases. Germline V gene sequence: CDR1 DFQATT, CDR2 SNEGSKA (reference sequence). The length of the CDR3 is 13 residues. The CDR3 here is CSARGTEDYGYTF. The CDR3 region has the DNA TGCAGTGCGAGAGGGACAGAGGACTATGGCTACACCTTC.

The V call is TRBV6-1, the J call TRBJ1-2, with D tentatively TRBD1 (6 bases). In germline, CDR1 is MNHNS, CDR2 SASEGT. V was trimmed by 6 bases and J by 3 bases, leaving 17 bases between them. CDR3 length equals 15 residues. Here the CDR3 reads CASSQAIDRYYGYTF. The CDR3, as DNA: TGTGCCAGCAGCCAAGCCATAGACAGGTACTATGGCTACACCTTC.

The CDR3 loop reads CASRLRPPAGSNQPQHF. CDR3 sequence (DNA): TGTGCCAGCAGACTCCGACCCCCAGCTGGGAGCAATCAGCCCCAGCATTTT. This chain joins TRBV6-2 or TRBV6-3 and TRBJ1-5; D not certain. The CDR3 totals 17 residues. V was clipped by 6 bases and J by 1 base, with 19 bases between them. Germline V gene lookup returns CDR1 MNHEY and CDR2 SVGEGT.

This clonotype was counted between two and nine times. V usage is TRBV6-1 and J usage is TRBJ2-7, with 10 nucleotides matching TRBD1. The CDR3 runs to 14 residues. CDR1 is MNHNS and CDR2 is SASEGT in the germline V gene. J lost 3 bases, V lost 6 bases, and 5 bases had no gene match. CDR3 sequence (DNA): TGTGCCAGCAGCGCGGACAGGGGGTACTACGAGCAGTACTTC. Its translation: CASSADRGYYEQYF.

The chain joins TRBV6-1 to TRBJ2-5; D is uncertain. From germline, CDR1 is MNHNS and CDR2 SASEGT. The CDR3 loop spans 12 amino acids. Trimming pared 11 bases from V and 5 bases from J, leaving 15 bases between. CDR3 sequence reads: CAASPVGETQYF. The CDR3 bases are TGTGCCGCCTCTCCAGTCGGGGAGACCCAGTACTTC.

This clonotype showed up just a few times. V gene TRBV28 combines with J gene TRBJ1-1, with 9 bases aligning to TRBD1. The ends lost 3 bases at V and 5 bases at J; junction bases unmatched: 1. CDR3 length: 13 residues. Per the germline V gene, CDR1 is MDHEN and CDR2 is SYDVKM. CDR3 amino acids: CASSLTGGTEAFF. In nucleotides, the CDR3 is TGTGCCAGCAGTTTGACAGGGGGGACTGAAGCTTTCTTT.

The table lists this clonotype with a count of one. This chain links TRBV28 with TRBJ2-4; D not resolved. Looked up from germline, CDR1 is MDHEN and CDR2 is SYDVKM. The ends were cut back, 5 bases at V and 0 bases at J, with 5 bases in the middle. The CDR3 extends over 13 amino acids. The CDR3 loop reads CASSTLAKNIQYF. In DNA form, the CDR3 reads TGTGCCAGCAGTACACTAGCCAAAAACATTCAGTACTTC. Looking up the rest from reference TRBV28 and TRBJ2-4 gives the full variable domain: DVKVTQSSRYLVKRTGEKVFLECVQDMDHENMFWYRQDPGLGLRLIYFSYDVKMKEKGDIPEGYSVSREKKERFSLILESASTNQTSMYLCASSTLAKNIQYFGAGTRLSVL.

This chain links TRBV7-3 with TRBJ2-5; 10 nucleotides line up with TRBD1. V was pared by 3 bases and J by 5 bases, with 3 bases of the junction left unmatched. The CDR3 covers 14 residues. Germline CDR1 and CDR2: SGHTA and FQGTGA. Here the CDR3 reads CASSLTGGRETQYF. For the CDR3, the DNA is TGTGCCAGCAGCTTGACAGGGGGCAGGGAGACCCAGTACTTC.

The CDR3 spells CASSAARGEKLFF. Written as DNA, the CDR3 is TGTGCCAGTAGTGCCGCGCGGGGTGAAAAACTGTTTTTT. V and J are TRBV19 and TRBJ1-4; D gene unclear. The CDR3 is 13 amino acids. Trimming took 5 bases from V and 7 from J, leaving 11 bases between them. Germline loops: CDR1 LNHDA, CDR2 SQIVND (reference sequence).

The rearrangement uses TRBV27 and TRBJ2-7; D ambiguous. CDR1 and CDR2 (germline): MNHEY, SMNVEV (reference sequence). Trimming removed 5 bases from V and 4 bases from J, with 12 bases in between. The CDR3 runs 13 residues. The CDR3 spells CASSGTGRYEQYF. CDR3 bases: TGTGCCAGCAGTGGAACGGGTAGATACGAGCAGTACTTC.